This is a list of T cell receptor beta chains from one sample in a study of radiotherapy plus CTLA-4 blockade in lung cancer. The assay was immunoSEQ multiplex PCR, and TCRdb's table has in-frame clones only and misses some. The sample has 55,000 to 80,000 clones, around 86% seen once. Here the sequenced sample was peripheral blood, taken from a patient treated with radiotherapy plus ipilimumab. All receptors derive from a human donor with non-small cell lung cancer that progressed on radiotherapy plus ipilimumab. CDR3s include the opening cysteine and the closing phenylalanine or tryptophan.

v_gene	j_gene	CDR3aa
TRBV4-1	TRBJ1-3	CASSQDREGNTIYF
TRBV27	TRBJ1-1	CASSAPGTHTEAFF
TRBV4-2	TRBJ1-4	CASSQNREANEKLFF
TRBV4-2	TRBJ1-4	CASSPELHRGGEKLFF
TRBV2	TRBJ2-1	CASSERGTYNEQFF
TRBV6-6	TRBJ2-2	CASSYVAGELFF
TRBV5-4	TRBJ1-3	CASSPLGENTIYF
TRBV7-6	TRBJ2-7	CASSWDRENEQYF
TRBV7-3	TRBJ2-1	CASSLDRLEGEQFF
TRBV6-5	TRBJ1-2	CATRAFPYGYTF
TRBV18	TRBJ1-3	CASSLGQLYSEDTIYF
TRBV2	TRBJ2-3	CASRIGLSRTDTQYF
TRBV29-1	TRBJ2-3	CSVVEWGRKDTQYF
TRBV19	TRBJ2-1	CASSHTYNEQFF
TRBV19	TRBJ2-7	CASSIGGSYEQYF
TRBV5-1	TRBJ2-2	CASSEREGRSGELFF
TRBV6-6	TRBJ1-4	CASSDHEATNEKLFF
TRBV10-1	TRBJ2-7	CASSLDAGVGEQYF
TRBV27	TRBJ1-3	CASSLWRGDTIYF
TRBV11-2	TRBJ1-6	CASSPDRGDYNSPLHF
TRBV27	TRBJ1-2	CASSLKADRGYGYTF
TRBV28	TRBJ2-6	CASSVTGANVLTF
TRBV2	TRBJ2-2	CASSEAGDTGELFF
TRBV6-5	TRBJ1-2	CASRPARVSGYTF
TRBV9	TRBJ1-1	CASSVGGLGTEALF
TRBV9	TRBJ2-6	CATTNEANVLTF